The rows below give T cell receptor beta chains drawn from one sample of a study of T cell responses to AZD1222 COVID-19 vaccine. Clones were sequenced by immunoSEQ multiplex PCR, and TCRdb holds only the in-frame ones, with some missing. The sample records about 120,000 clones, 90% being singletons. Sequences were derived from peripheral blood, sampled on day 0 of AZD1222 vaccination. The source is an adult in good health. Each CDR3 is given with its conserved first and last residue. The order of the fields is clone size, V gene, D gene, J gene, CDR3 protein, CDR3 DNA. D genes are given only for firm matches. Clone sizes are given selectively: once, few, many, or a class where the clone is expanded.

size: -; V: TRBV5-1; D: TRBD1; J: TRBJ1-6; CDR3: CASSSRDSYNSPLHF; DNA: TGCGCCAGCAGCTCCCGGGACAGTTATAATTCACCCCTCCACTTT
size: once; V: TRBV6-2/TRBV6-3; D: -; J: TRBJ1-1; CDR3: CASSLDWPVAEAFF; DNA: TGTGCCAGCAGCCTTGACTGGCCGGTGGCTGAAGCTTTCTTT
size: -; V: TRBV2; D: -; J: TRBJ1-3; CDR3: CASSERGASSGNTIYF; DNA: TGTGCCAGCAGTGAACGGGGGGCCAGCTCTGGAAACACCATATATTTT
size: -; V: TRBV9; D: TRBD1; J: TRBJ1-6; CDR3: CASSLHRGGSPLHF; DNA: TGTGCCAGCAGCCTCCACAGGGGAGGCTCACCCCTCCACTTT
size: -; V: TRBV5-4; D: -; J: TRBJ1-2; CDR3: CASTQDRGYGYTF; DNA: TGTGCCAGCACCCAGGACAGAGGCTATGGCTACACCTTC
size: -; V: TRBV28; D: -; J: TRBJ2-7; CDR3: CASSLLGSYEQYF; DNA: TGTGCCAGCAGTTTATTGGGCAGCTACGAGCAGTACTTC
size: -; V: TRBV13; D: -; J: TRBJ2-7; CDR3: CASSSTEGSSYEQYF; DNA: TGTGCCAGCAGCTCTACCGAGGGGAGCTCCTACGAGCAGTACTTC
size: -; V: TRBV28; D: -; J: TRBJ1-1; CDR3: CASSMQAGAEAFF; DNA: TGTGCCAGCAGTATGCAGGCAGGGGCTGAAGCTTTCTTT
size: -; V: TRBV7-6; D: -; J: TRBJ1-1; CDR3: CASSLSGNTEAFF; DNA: TGTGCCAGCAGCTTAAGTGGGAACACTGAAGCTTTCTTT
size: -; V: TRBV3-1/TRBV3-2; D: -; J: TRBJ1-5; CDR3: CASSQERESHPNYSNQPQHF; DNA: TGTGCCAGCAGCCAAGAGAGAGAGAGCCATCCAAACTATAGCAATCAGCCCCAGCATTTT
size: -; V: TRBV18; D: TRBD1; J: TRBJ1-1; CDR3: CASSPSGGKTEAFF; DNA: TGTGCCAGCTCACCATCAGGGGGCAAGACTGAAGCTTTCTTT
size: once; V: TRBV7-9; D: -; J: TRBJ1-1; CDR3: CASSPGLGNTEAFF; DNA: TGTGCCAGCAGCCCTGGACTGGGGAACACTGAAGCTTTCTTT
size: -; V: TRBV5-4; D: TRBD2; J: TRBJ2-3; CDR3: CASSIGLAGTTSTDTQYF; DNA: TGTGCCAGCAGCATAGGACTAGCGGGGACAACTAGCACAGATACGCAGTATTTT
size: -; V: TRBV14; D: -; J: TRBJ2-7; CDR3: CASSQDQGSSRNEQYF; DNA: TGTGCCAGCAGCCAAGATCAGGGGTCTAGCAGAAACGAGCAGTACTTC
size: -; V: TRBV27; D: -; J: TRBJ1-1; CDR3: CASSSPPGTGRGTEAFF; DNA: TGTGCCAGCAGCTCCCCCCCGGGTACAGGTCGAGGGACTGAAGCTTTCTTT
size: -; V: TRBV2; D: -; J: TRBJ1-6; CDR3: CASSDDRTTSYNSPLHF; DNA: TGTGCCAGCAGCGACGACAGGACAACCTCCTATAATTCACCCCTCCACTTT
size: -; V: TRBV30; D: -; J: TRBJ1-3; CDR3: CAWSAQGNSGNTIYF; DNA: TGTGCCTGGAGCGCTCAGGGAAACTCTGGAAACACCATATATTTT
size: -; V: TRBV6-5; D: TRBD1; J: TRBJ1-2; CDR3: CASRPRDRAGYTF; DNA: TGTGCCAGCAGGCCCAGGGACAGGGCTGGCTACACCTTC
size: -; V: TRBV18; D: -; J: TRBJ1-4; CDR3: CASSPRLQQNNEKLFF; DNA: TGTGCCAGCTCACCAAGGTTGCAACAGAATAATGAAAAACTGTTTTTT
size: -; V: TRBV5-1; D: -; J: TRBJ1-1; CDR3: CASSPMLPVDTEAFF; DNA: TGCGCCAGCAGCCCTATGCTGCCGGTGGACACTGAAGCTTTCTTT
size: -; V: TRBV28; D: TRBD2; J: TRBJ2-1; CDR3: CASSPHPSGEQFF; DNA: TGTGCCAGCAGTCCGCACCCTAGCGGGGAGCAGTTCTTC
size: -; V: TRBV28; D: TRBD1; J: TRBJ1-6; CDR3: CASSPLTGGSDNSPLHF; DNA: TGTGCCAGCAGTCCCCTGACAGGGGGCTCGGATAATTCACCCCTCCACTTT
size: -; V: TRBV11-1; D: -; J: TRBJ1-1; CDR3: CASSSRGRETEAFF; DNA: TGTGCCAGCAGCTCAAGGGGCAGGGAGACTGAAGCTTTCTTT
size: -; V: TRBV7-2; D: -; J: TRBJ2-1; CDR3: CASSLAGGSNEQFF; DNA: TGTGCCAGCAGCTTAGCAGGGGGTAGCAATGAGCAGTTCTTC
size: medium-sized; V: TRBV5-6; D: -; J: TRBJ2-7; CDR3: CASSLGQVREQYF; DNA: TGTGCCAGCAGCTTGGGGCAGGTGAGGGAGCAGTACTTC
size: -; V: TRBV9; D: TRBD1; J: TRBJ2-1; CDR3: CASSPQGVAYNEQFF; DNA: TGTGCCAGCAGCCCCCAGGGGGTCGCCTACAATGAGCAGTTCTTC
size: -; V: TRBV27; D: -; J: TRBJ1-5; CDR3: CASSLGQASNQPQHF; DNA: TGTGCCAGCAGTTTGGGCCAGGCGAGCAATCAGCCCCAGCATTTT
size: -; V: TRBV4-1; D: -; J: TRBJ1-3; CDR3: CASSQDEGATYNTIYF; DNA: TGCGCCAGCAGCCAAGATGAAGGGGCCACCTACAACACCATATATTTT
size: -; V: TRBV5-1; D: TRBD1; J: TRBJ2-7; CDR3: CASSATGAYEQYF; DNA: TGCGCCAGCAGCGCGACAGGGGCCTACGAGCAGTACTTC
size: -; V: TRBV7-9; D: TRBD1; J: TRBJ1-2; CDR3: CASSRKGAPGYGYTF; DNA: TGTGCCAGCAGCCGAAAGGGGGCCCCGGGCTATGGCTACACCTTC
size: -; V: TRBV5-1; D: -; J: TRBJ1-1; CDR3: CASSGGPMNTEAFF; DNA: TGCGCCAGCAGCGGAGGACCCATGAACACTGAAGCTTTCTTT
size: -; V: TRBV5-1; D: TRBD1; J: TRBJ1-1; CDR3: CASSGPRGQGFTEAFF; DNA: TGCGCCAGCAGCGGACCCAGGGGGCAAGGTTTCACTGAAGCTTTCTTT
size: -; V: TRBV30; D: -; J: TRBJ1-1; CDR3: CAWRAGSRGTEAFF; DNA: TGTGCCTGGAGGGCAGGGAGTCGAGGCACTGAAGCTTTCTTT
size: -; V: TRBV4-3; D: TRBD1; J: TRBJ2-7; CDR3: CASSQDRTGVSYEQYF; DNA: TGCGCCAGCAGCCAAGACCGGACAGGGGTTTCCTACGAGCAGTACTTC
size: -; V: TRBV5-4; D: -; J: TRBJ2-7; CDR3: CASSLAIQGGEQYF; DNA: TGTGCCAGCAGCTTGGCAATACAGGGTGGTGAGCAGTACTTC
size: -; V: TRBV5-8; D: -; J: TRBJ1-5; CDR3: CASSSPPWGNQPQHF; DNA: TGTGCCAGCAGCTCCCCTCCTTGGGGCAATCAGCCCCAGCATTTT
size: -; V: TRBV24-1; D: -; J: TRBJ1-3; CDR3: CATSDGGLSGNTIYF; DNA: TGTGCCACCAGTGATGGAGGACTCTCTGGAAACACCATATATTTT
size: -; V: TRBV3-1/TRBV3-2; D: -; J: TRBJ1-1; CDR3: CASSQESPIMMNTEAFF; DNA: TGTGCCAGCAGCCAAGAATCCCCTATAATGATGAACACTGAAGCTTTCTTT
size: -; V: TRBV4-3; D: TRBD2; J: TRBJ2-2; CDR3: CASSQDNSGGTGELFF; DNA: TGCGCCAGCAGCCAAGATAATAGCGGGGGCACCGGGGAGCTGTTTTTT